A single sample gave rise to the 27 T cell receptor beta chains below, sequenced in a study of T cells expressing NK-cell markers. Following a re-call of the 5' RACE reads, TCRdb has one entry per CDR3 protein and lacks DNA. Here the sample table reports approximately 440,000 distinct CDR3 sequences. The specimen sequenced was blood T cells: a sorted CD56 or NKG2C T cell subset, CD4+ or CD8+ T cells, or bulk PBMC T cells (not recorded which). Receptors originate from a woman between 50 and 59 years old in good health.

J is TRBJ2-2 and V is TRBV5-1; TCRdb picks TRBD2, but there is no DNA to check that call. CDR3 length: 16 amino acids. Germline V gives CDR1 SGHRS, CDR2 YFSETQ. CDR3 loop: CASSPGLAANTGELFF.

The CDR3 reads CASGWRFNEKLFF. The chain couples TRBV27 to TRBJ1-4. Looked up from germline, CDR1 is MNHEY and CDR2 is SMNVEV (reference sequence). The CDR3 covers 13 residues.

CDR3 sequence reads: CASQGRYGYTF. This rearrangement joins TRBV12-3 or TRBV12-4 to TRBJ1-2; TCRdb's D call of TRBD1 is untestable without DNA. The CDR3 length is 11 residues.

The CDR3 protein is CASSASGRATNEQFF. This chain links TRBV5-1 with TRBJ2-1; TCRdb's D call, TRBD2, is unchecked because there is no DNA. Germline values: CDR1 SGHRS, CDR2 YFSETQ. This CDR3 has 15 residues. Full variable domain (outside the CDR3, taken from reference TRBV5-1 and TRBJ2-1): KAGVTQTPRYLIKTRGQQVTLSCSPISGHRSVSWYQQTPGQGLQFLFEYFSETQRNKGNFPGRFSGRQFSNSRSEMNVSTLELGDSALYLCASSASGRATNEQFFGPGTRLTVL.

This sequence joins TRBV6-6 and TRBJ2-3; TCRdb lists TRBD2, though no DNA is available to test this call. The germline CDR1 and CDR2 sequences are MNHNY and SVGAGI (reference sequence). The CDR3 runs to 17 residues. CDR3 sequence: CASSYTPSGSHTDTQYF.

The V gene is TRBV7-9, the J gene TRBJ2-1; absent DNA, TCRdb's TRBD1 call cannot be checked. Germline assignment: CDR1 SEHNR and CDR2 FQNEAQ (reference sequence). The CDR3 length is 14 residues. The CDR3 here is CASSLHRGGDEQFF. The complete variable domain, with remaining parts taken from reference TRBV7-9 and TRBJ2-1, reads DTGVSQNPRHKITKRGQNVTFRCDPISEHNRLYWYRQTLGQGPEFLTYFQNEAQLEKSRLLSDRFSAERPKGSFSTLEIQRTEQGDSAMYLCASSLHRGGDEQFFGPGTRLTVL.

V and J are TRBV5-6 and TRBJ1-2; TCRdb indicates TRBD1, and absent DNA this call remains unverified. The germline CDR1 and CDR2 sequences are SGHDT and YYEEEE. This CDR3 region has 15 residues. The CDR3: CASSLDLRATDGYTF.

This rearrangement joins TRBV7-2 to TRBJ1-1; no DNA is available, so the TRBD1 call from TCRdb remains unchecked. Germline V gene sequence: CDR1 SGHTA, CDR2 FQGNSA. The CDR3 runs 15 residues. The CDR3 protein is CASSSDGGFNTEAFF.

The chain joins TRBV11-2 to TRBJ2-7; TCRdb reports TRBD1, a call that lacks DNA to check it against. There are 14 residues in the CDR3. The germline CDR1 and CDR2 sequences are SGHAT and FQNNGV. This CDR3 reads CASSSIRGRSEQYF.

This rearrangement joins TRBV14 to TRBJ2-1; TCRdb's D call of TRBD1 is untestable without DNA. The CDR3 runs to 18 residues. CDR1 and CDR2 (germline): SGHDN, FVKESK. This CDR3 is CASSQVSLAPFSYNEQFF.

This CDR3 reads CATSDSRPGPQYF. The chain combines TRBV24-1 with TRBJ2-4; TCRdb outputs TRBD2, but without DNA this stays unchecked. Germline lookup yields CDR1 KGHDR and CDR2 SFDVKD. The CDR3 consists of 13 residues.

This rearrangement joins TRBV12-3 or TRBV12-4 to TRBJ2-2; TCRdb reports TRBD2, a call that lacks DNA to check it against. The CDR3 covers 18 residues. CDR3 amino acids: CASSIETGTSGGTGELFF.

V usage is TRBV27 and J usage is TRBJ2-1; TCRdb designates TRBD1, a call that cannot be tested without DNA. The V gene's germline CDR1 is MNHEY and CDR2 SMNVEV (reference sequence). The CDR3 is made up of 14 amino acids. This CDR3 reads CASSFTPLLGEQFF.

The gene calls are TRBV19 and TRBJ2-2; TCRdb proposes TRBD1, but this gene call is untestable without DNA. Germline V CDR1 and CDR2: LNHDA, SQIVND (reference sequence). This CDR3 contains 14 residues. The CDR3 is CASSKGPRAGELFF. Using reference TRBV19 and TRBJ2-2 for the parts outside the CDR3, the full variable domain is DGGITQSPKYLFRKEGQNVTLSCEQNLNHDAMYWYRQDPGQGLRLIYYSQIVNDFQKGDIAEGYSVSREKKESFPLTVTSAQKNPTAFYLCASSKGPRAGELFFGEGSRLTVL.

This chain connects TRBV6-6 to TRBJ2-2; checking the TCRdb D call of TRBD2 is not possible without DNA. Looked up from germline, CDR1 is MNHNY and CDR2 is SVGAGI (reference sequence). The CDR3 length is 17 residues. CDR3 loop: CASSSWTSGRFTGELFF.

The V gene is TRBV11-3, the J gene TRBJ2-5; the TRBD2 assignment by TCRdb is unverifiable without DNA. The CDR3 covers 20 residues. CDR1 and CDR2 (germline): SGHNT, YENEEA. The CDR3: CASSSSLQLAGVQGQETQYF. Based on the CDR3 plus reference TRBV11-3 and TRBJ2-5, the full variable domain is EAGVVQSPRYKIIEKKQPVAFWCNPISGHNTLYWYLQNLGQGPELLIRYENEEAVDDSQLPKDRFSAERLKGVDSTLKIQPAELGDSAVYLCASSSSLQLAGVQGQETQYFGPGTRLLVL.

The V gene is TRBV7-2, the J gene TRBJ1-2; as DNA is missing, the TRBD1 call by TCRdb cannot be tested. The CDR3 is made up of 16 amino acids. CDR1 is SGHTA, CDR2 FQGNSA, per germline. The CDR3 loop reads CASSQGAGSINYGYTF.

The CDR3 region is CSAAPGRNEQFF. The chain joins TRBV29-1 to TRBJ2-1; the TCRdb D gene call, TRBD1, has no DNA to confirm it. Germline V gene lookup returns CDR1 SQVTM and CDR2 ANQGSEA. The CDR3 is made up of 12 amino acids.

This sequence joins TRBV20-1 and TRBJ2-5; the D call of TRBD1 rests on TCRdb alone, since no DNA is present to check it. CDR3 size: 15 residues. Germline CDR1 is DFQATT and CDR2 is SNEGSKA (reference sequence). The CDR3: CSARDLNRAEETQYF.

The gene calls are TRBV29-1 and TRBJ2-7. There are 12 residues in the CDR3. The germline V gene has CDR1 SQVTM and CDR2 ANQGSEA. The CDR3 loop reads CSAREGSYEQYF.

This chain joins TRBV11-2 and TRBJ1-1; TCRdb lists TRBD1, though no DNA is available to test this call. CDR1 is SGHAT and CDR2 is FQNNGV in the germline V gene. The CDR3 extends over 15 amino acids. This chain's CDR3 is CASSLVGVFWAEAFF.

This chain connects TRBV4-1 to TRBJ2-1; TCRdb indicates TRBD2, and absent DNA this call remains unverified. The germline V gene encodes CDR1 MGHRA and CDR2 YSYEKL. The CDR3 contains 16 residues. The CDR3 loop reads CASSLSPGLVGHEQFF.

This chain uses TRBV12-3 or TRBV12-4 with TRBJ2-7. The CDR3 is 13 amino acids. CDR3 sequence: CASSLAVFYEQYF.

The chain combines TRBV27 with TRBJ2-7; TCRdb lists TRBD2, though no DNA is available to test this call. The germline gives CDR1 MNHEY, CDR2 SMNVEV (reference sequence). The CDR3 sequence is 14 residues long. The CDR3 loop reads CASSFSGIDHEQYF.

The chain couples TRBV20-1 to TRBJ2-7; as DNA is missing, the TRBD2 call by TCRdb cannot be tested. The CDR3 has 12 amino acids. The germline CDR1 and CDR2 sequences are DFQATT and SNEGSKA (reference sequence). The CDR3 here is CSADEGGYEQYF.

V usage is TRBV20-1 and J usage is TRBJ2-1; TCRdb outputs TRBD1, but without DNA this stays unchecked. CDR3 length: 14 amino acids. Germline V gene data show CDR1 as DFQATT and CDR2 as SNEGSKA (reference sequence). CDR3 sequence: CSAGEGVWNNEQFF.

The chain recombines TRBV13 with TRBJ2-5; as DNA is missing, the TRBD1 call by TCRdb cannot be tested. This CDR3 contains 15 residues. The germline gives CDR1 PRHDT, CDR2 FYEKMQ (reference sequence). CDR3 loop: CASRPSGTRQETQYF.